These 22 T cell receptor beta chains were sequenced from one sample in a study of blood T cell repertoires in COVID-19. TCRdb keeps only in-frame clones here, not all; method: immunoSEQ multiplex PCR. The profile shows around 390,000 clones, more than 75% of them singletons. Source material: PBMCs or T cells enriched from blood (not recorded which). The source is a woman between 45 and 60 years old who had recovered from COVID-19.

The chain links TRBV19 to TRBJ1-2, with D possibly being TRBD1 (5 bases). Per germline, CDR1 LNHDA and CDR2 SQIVND (reference sequence). The CDR3 runs to 13 residues. V was cut by 11 bases and J by 2 bases, with 15 bases left in between. For the CDR3, the DNA is TGTGCCGGGAGGGACGACGAAAACTATGGCTACACCTTC. This codes for CAGRDDENYGYTF.

This chain uses TRBV20-1 with TRBJ1-4; tentative D call: TRBD1 (5 bases). Trimming cost V 3 bases and J 8 bases, with 16 bases left between them. Germline V gene lookup returns CDR1 DFQATT and CDR2 SNEGSKA (reference sequence). This CDR3 region has 14 residues. CDR3 nucleotide sequence: TGCAGTGCTAGTGCTCGGGGGTCCTGGGAAAAACTGTTTTTT. Translated: CSASARGSWEKLFF.

The chain employs TRBV5-1 and TRBJ2-1; TRBD1 matches 7 bases. The CDR3 is 15 residues long. Germline trimming cut 3 bases from V and 1 base from J; bases unmatched to any gene: 4. Germline CDR1 SGHRS, CDR2 YFSETQ. The CDR3 loop reads CASSSDRVSYNEQFF. The CDR3 region has the DNA TGCGCCAGCAGCTCCGACAGGGTTTCCTACAATGAGCAGTTCTTC.

The J gene is TRBJ1-2, the V gene TRBV6-5; no definite D call. Trimming shortened V by 0 bases and J by 6 bases, and 8 bases separated the two germline ends. CDR1 MNHEY and CDR2 SVGAGI come from the germline V gene. This CDR3 has 13 residues. The CDR3 DNA follows: TGTGCCAGCAGTTACTCAAGCACGAATGGCTACACCTTC. This encodes CASSYSSTNGYTF.

This chain links TRBV5-5 with TRBJ1-1; D is undetermined. The CDR3 contains 14 residues. Germline CDR1 is SGHKS and CDR2 is YYEKEE (reference sequence). Trimming took 6 bases from V and 0 from J, leaving 12 bases between them. CDR3 DNA: TGTGCCAGCAACAAACAGATTATGAACACTGAAGCTTTCTTT. Protein sequence: CASNKQIMNTEAFF.

This clone was picked up a small number of times. CDR3 DNA: TGTGCCAGCAGCCCAGGGGGGACAGGCCCCAATCAGCCCCAGCATTTT. Its translation is CASSPGGTGPNQPQHF. The chain combines TRBV7-6 with TRBJ1-5, with 8 nucleotides matching TRBD1. This CDR3 comprises 16 residues. The germline gives CDR1 SGHVS, CDR2 FNYEAQ. The V and J ends lost 5 bases and 3 bases, in that order; junction bases with no gene match: 9.

The V gene is TRBV19, the J gene TRBJ2-2; maybe TRBD1 (7 bases). Germline CDR1 LNHDA, CDR2 SQIVND (reference sequence). The germline V and J ends were trimmed by 7 bases and 2 bases, with 20 bases remaining between them. The CDR3 spans 17 residues. Here the CDR3 DNA reads TGTGCCAGTATTAGACAGGGACTCCTCCTAAACACCGGGGAGCTGTTTTTT. Translation: CASIRQGLLLNTGELFF.

The chain joins TRBV5-1 to TRBJ2-3; 7 bases agree with TRBD2. Germline trimming cut 0 bases from V and 2 bases from J; bases unmatched to any gene: 6. Germline loops: CDR1 SGHRS, CDR2 YFSETQ. The CDR3 consists of 16 residues. The CDR3: CASSLEERGLTDTQYF. As DNA, the CDR3 is TGCGCCAGCAGCTTGGAAGAGCGGGGTCTCACAGATACGCAGTATTTT.

V is TRBV6-5 and J is TRBJ2-5; D ambiguous. Trimming stripped 6 bases from V and 4 bases from J, with 9 bases between. CDR1 is MNHEY and CDR2 is SVGAGI in the germline V gene. The length of the CDR3 is 12 residues. The CDR3 loop reads CASSLGRETQYF. As DNA, the CDR3 is TGTGCCAGCAGCCTCGGTCGAGAGACCCAGTACTTC.

The J gene is TRBJ1-2, the V gene TRBV27; no clear D. This CDR3 region has 13 residues. The germline V gene has CDR1 MNHEY and CDR2 SMNVEV (reference sequence). V lost 2 bases to trimming and J lost 3 bases, with 7 bases between them. The CDR3, as DNA: TGTGCCAGCAGTTTAAAGAGAGACTATGGCTACACCTTC. It encodes CASSLKRDYGYTF.

This clone came up once. The rearrangement links TRBV10-3 to TRBJ1-6, with 9 bases aligning to TRBD1. J was trimmed by 7 bases and V by 10 bases; bases with no gene match: 17. Germline CDR1 reads ENHRY; CDR2 reads SYGVKD. This CDR3 has 17 amino acids. The CDR3 nucleotides are TGTGCCACGTCGGGACAGGGTGTCGGGGGTCGGAATTCACCCCTCCACTTT. This gives the protein CATSGQGVGGRNSPLHF.

The chain recombines TRBV30 with TRBJ1-5, with D maybe TRBD1 (5 bases). This CDR3 region has 14 residues. CDR1 and CDR2 (germline): GTSNPN, SVGIG (reference sequence). Trimming cost V 2 bases and J 7 bases, with 15 bases left between them. This CDR3 is CAWSRTGTGQPQHF. CDR3 nucleotides: TGTGCCTGGAGTCGCACAGGTACAGGACAGCCCCAGCATTTT.

The chain employs TRBV5-6 and TRBJ1-3; unclear D gene. The ends were cut back, 1 base at V and 2 bases at J, with 7 bases in the middle. This CDR3 is built from 14 residues. CDR1 is SGHDT and CDR2 is YYEEEE in the germline V gene. As DNA, the CDR3 is TGTGCCAGCAGCTTGTCCTGGCCTGGAAACACCATATATTTT. It specifies CASSLSWPGNTIYF.

The chain recombines TRBV3-1 (or the pseudogene TRBV3-2) with TRBJ1-2; D remains ambiguous. V gave up 1 base and J gave up 5 bases, with 8 bases separating them. CDR1 LGHDT and CDR2 YNNKEL come from the germline V gene (reference sequence). The CDR3 is 13 amino acids. CDR3 DNA: TGTGCCAGCAGCCAAGGGCGCAGGTATGGCTACACCTTC. Protein sequence: CASSQGRRYGYTF.

The chain carries TRBV5-4 and TRBJ1-5; D may be TRBD1 (5 bases). The length of the CDR3 is 14 residues. Germline CDR1 SGHNT, CDR2 YYREEE (reference sequence). Trimming took 2 bases from V and 4 from J, leaving 10 bases between them. The CDR3 region is CASSFGGTNQPQHF. CDR3 nucleotides: TGTGCCAGCAGCTTTGGAGGGACTAATCAGCCCCAGCATTTT.

CDR3 in DNA: TGTGCCAGCAGTCAACACCCCTCTGGGGCCAACGTCCTGACTTTC. This sequence encodes CASSQHPSGANVLTF. V usage is TRBV28 and J usage is TRBJ2-6; the D is unclear. Trimming removed 5 bases from V and 0 bases from J, with 8 bases in between. Germline values: CDR1 MDHEN, CDR2 SYDVKM. CDR3 length equals 15 residues.

The chain uses TRBV6-1 and TRBJ2-5; no definite D call. Between the trimmed V and J ends, which lost 3 bases and 4 bases, there was a span of 6 bases. CDR1 is MNHNS and CDR2 is SASEGT in the germline V gene. The CDR3 has 12 amino acids. CDR3 coding DNA: TGTGCCAGCAGTGATCCCCGAGAGACCCAGTACTTC. Translation: CASSDPRETQYF.

The chain recombines TRBV28 with TRBJ2-7; D is undetermined. The ends were cut back, 3 bases at V and 3 bases at J, with 9 bases in the middle. Germline V gene data show CDR1 as MDHEN and CDR2 as SYDVKM. CDR3 length equals 13 residues. The CDR3 is CASSFSSYYEQYF. Here the CDR3 DNA reads TGTGCCAGCAGTTTTTCGTCGTACTACGAGCAGTACTTC.

The chain carries TRBV6-1 and TRBJ1-5; 7 bases fit TRBD1. Germline CDR1 reads MNHNS; CDR2 reads SASEGT. Trimming cost V 3 bases and J 0 bases; bases outside gene matches: 11. CDR3 length equals 18 residues. The CDR3 coding sequence is TGTGCCAGCAGTGAGAGGGACAGCTCATTTTATAGCAATCAGCCCCAGCATTTT. Protein product: CASSERDSSFYSNQPQHF.

This chain links TRBV7-8 with TRBJ1-2; D perhaps matches TRBD1 (5 bases). CDR3 length: 12 amino acids. V lost 5 bases, J lost 7 bases, and 11 bases lay in between. Germline V lookup: CDR1 SGHVS, CDR2 FQNEAQ. The CDR3 loop reads CASSLDSGGYTF. CDR3 nucleotides: TGTGCCAGCAGCCTCGACAGTGGTGGCTACACCTTC.

This clone has only one observation. V usage is TRBV7-6 and J usage is TRBJ2-1; the match to TRBD2 covers 8 bases. Germline trimming cut 1 base from V and 0 bases from J; bases unmatched to any gene: 8. There are 18 residues in the CDR3. The germline V gene has CDR1 SGHVS and CDR2 FNYEAQ. The CDR3 sequence is CASSLGLAGQSSYNEQFF. CDR3 sequence (DNA): TGTGCCAGCAGCTTAGGGCTAGCGGGTCAAAGCTCCTACAATGAGCAGTTCTTC.

The rearrangement uses TRBV5-1 and TRBJ2-6, with D maybe TRBD2 (5 bases). In germline, CDR1 is SGHRS, CDR2 YFSETQ. The CDR3 totals 17 residues. Trimming stripped 4 bases from V and 0 bases from J, with 14 bases between. In nucleotides, the CDR3 is TGCGCCAGCAGCCCCTGGGGAGTCGTCTCTGGGGCCAACGTCCTGACTTTC. Amino acids: CASSPWGVVSGANVLTF.